This T cell receptor (beta chain) came from a study of Graves' ophthalmopathy and Graves' hyperthyroidism. Study-wide background: The blood sample was drawn at first diagnosis and before any treatment. Study-level points and caveats: Most thyroid clonotypes with frequency above 0.001 were detected in blood too.

The authors amplified TCR beta CDR3 regions, and they did so from RNA transcripts for repertoire sequencing. The library came from an HTBI-primed first-round RT-PCR and a second-round multiplex PCR. TCRdb ran MiXCR on the multiplex PCR reads and lists one entry per CDR3 protein. The table shows 500,000 to 800,000 distinct CDR3 sequences, with roughly 39% occurring only once. This clonotype came up many times. The antigen remains unidentified. Trimming stripped 1 base from V and 1 base from J, with 4 bases between. This CDR3 has 12 amino acids. Germline loops: CDR1 DFQATT, CDR2 SNEGSKA (reference sequence).

The sample was peripheral blood. This clonotype originated in an adult man with Graves' ophthalmopathy. The chain recombines TRBV20-1 with TRBJ1-1; D is unclear. The CDR3 reads CSARAGNTEAFF. The CDR3 DNA follows: TGCAGTGCTAGAGCAGGGAACACTGAAGCTTTCTTT.